Here is one TCR beta chain with its context. This CDR3 comprises 13 residues. V gave up 8 bases and J gave up 2 bases, with 15 bases separating them. Germline assignment: CDR1 GTSNPN and CDR2 SVGIG (reference sequence). These data are taken from a study of T-cell reconstitution after alpha-beta-depleted transplantation in children. TCRbeta library construction was performed incorporating unique molecular identifiers. TCRdb passed the PCR reads through MiXCR, listing each CDR3 protein once. The sample lists a few hundred thousand distinct CDR3 sequences, 18% occurring once. The chain combines TRBV30 with TRBJ2-5, with TRBD1 as a possible D gene (5 bases). Sequenced here: PBMCs from the stem cell graft donor, sampled from the stem cell graft. The TCR was taken from a human donor who donated a stem cell graft to a child with acute lymphoblastic leukemia. The DNA of the CDR3 is TGTGCCGGGGCAGAAAGGTTACAAGAGACCCAGTACTTC. This gives the protein CAGAERLQETQYF.